Presented here are 32 T cell receptor beta chains from one specimen sequenced in a study of siplizumab effects on memory and regulatory T cells. Sequenced by immunoSEQ multiplex PCR; TCRdb stores in-frame clones only, minus some. The sample holds 97,000 or so clones, 90% to 95% seen once. Sequencing was done on a sample of CD4+ T cells sorted from blood. Every receptor here comes from a human donor in good health.

This clone was detected only a few times. This chain connects TRBV2 to TRBJ1-1; D uncertain. Germline loops: CDR1 SNHLY, CDR2 FYNNEI. V was trimmed by 8 bases and J by 0 bases, leaving 13 bases between them. The CDR3 runs to 14 residues. The DNA for the CDR3 is TGTGCCAGCTCGTTCGCAGGTATGAACACTGAAGCTTTCTTT. This translates into CASSFAGMNTEAFF.

The chain employs TRBV5-1 and TRBJ2-7; D is unclear. CDR1 and CDR2 from the germline V gene are SGHRS and YFSETQ. The CDR3 length is 14 residues. Trimming pared 1 base from V and 1 base from J, leaving 9 bases between. The CDR3 bases are TGCGCCAGCAGCTTGACACGGACGTCCTACGAGCAGTACTTC. Amino acid sequence: CASSLTRTSYEQYF.

This clone was seen a single time. The rearrangement uses TRBV28 and TRBJ2-7; D remains ambiguous. The germline gives CDR1 MDHEN, CDR2 SYDVKM. The germline V and J ends were trimmed by 3 bases and 9 bases, with 15 bases remaining between them. The CDR3 is 13 residues long. The CDR3 loop reads CASSFGPGPGQYF. CDR3 sequence (DNA): TGTGCCAGCAGTTTCGGCCCAGGCCCAGGGCAGTACTTC.

This sequence joins TRBV7-8 and TRBJ2-1; 9 bases are a match to TRBD2. CDR1 is SGHVS, CDR2 FQNEAQ, per germline. The CDR3 is 16 amino acids. J was trimmed by 4 bases and V by 0 bases; bases with no gene match: 4. The CDR3 region has the DNA TGTGCCAGCAGCTTAGCACGACTAGCGGATTACAATGAGCAGTTCTTC. Protein product: CASSLARLADYNEQFF.

This clone was observed a handful of times. The V call is TRBV15, the J call TRBJ1-4; D remains unclear. V was trimmed by 5 bases and J by 4 bases, leaving 14 bases between them. The germline CDR1 and CDR2 sequences are LNHNV and YYDKDF (reference sequence). The CDR3 length is 15 residues. The CDR3 sequence is CATSSKNTVNEKLFF. The CDR3 bases are TGTGCCACCAGCTCTAAAAATACAGTTAATGAAAAACTGTTTTTT.

The chain has TRBV9 and TRBJ1-2; D call uncertain. The germline V and J ends were trimmed by 0 bases and 8 bases, with 20 bases remaining between them. Per the germline V gene, CDR1 is SGDLS and CDR2 is YYNGEE. The CDR3 length is 16 residues. CDR3 bases: TGTGCCAGCAGCGTAGGGGCTATTGGGAGCATTGAAGGCTACACCTTC. It yields the protein CASSVGAIGSIEGYTF.

The genes are TRBV4-2 and TRBJ2-5, with 7 bases that match TRBD2. Germline values: CDR1 LGHNA, CDR2 YNFKEQ. The CDR3 spans 16 residues. Trimming cost V 0 bases and J 5 bases; bases outside gene matches: 9. The CDR3, as DNA: TGTGCCAGCAGCCAAGATCGTTGGGGGAGGGTGGAGACCCAGTACTTC. Translation: CASSQDRWGRVETQYF.

The chain's CDR3 is CASSHHFGGGINTGELFF. CDR3 in DNA: TGTGCCAGCAGTCACCATTTTGGCGGGGGGATTAACACCGGGGAGCTGTTTTTT. The chain carries TRBV5-5 and TRBJ2-2; 8 positions agree with TRBD2. CDR1 and CDR2 from the germline V gene are SGHKS and YYEKEE (reference sequence). Unmatched junction bases numbered 14, after V lost 5 bases and J lost 2 bases. The CDR3 loop spans 18 amino acids.

CDR3 sequence (DNA): TGCAGCGTTAGTAAGGACACGACGACTGGAAACACCATATATTTT. This translates into CSVSKDTTTGNTIYF. The J gene is TRBJ1-3, the V gene TRBV29-1; TRBD1 is a possible D gene (5 bases). V dropped 5 bases and J dropped 2 bases, with 16 bases sitting between them. The CDR3 covers 15 residues. Germline lookup yields CDR1 SQVTM and CDR2 ANQGSEA.

CDR3 loop: CASSDRGRWETQYF. CDR3 in DNA: TGTGCCAGCAGCGACAGGGGGCGTTGGGAGACCCAGTACTTC. The chain has TRBV9 and TRBJ2-5, with 9 bases that match TRBD1. The CDR3 is 14 amino acids. V lost 3 bases, J lost 5 bases, and 5 bases stayed unmatched. Germline V CDR1 and CDR2: SGDLS, YYNGEE.

This clone was seen only a few times. The gene calls are TRBV7-3 and TRBJ2-7; no reliable D call. V was clipped by 3 bases and J by 5 bases, with 8 bases between them. The CDR3 is 12 amino acids. Germline lookup yields CDR1 SGHTA and CDR2 FQGTGA. CDR3: CASSFRFDEQYF. In DNA form, the CDR3 reads TGTGCCAGCAGCTTCCGCTTCGACGAGCAGTACTTC.

This sequence joins TRBV4-1 and TRBJ2-3, with 7 bases aligning to TRBD2. Germline V gives CDR1 MGHRA, CDR2 YSYEKL. The length of the CDR3 is 15 residues. Unmatched junction bases numbered 4, after V lost 1 base and J lost 3 bases. CDR3 region: CASSQVSSGTDTQYF. The DNA for the CDR3 is TGCGCCAGCAGCCAAGTCTCTAGCGGAACAGATACGCAGTATTTT.

The V and J genes are TRBV18 and TRBJ2-1, with TRBD1 matching over 8 bases. The V gene's germline CDR1 is KGHSH and CDR2 LQKENI. CDR3 size: 15 residues. V shed 3 bases and J 10 bases; nucleotides not matched to a gene: 11. This CDR3 reads CASSPNRDRLGEQFF. In DNA, the CDR3 is TGTGCCAGCTCACCCAACCGGGACAGGTTGGGCGAGCAGTTCTTC.

This chain links TRBV6-1 with TRBJ2-5, with TRBD2 matching 12 bases. There are 15 residues in the CDR3. V dropped 2 bases and J dropped 2; count of bases not matched to a gene: 0. Germline V gene sequence: CDR1 MNHNS, CDR2 SASEGT. The CDR3 here is CASSELAGGQETQYF. DNA of the CDR3: TGTGCCAGCAGTGAACTAGCGGGAGGGCAAGAGACCCAGTACTTC.

This chain connects TRBV15 to TRBJ2-6; D gene ambiguous. The germline V gene encodes CDR1 LNHNV and CDR2 YYDKDF (reference sequence). The length of the CDR3 is 17 residues. Trimming removed 3 bases at V and 0 bases at J, with 12 bases between. The CDR3 sequence is CATSSGLPGSGANVLTF. The CDR3 DNA reads as TGTGCCACCAGCAGTGGGCTACCGGGCTCTGGGGCCAACGTCCTGACTTTC.

J is TRBJ1-3 and V is TRBV28; D ambiguous. The germline V and J ends were trimmed by 4 bases and 1 base, with 17 bases remaining between them. The CDR3 has 17 amino acids. CDR1 is MDHEN, CDR2 SYDVKM, per germline. The CDR3 nucleotides are TGTGCCAGCAGTTCTTTTGAGGTCACCAAGTCTGGAAACACCATATATTTT. This codes for CASSSFEVTKSGNTIYF.

The CDR3 DNA reads TGCAGTGCTATACAGGTAAAGGAAGCTTTCTTT. It yields the protein CSAIQVKEAFF. The chain couples TRBV20-1 to TRBJ1-1, with a weak D call TRBD1 (5 bases). This CDR3 comprises 11 residues. Trimming left V 4 bases short and J 8 bases short, with 11 bases between. Germline CDR1 and CDR2: DFQATT and SNEGSKA (reference sequence).

This chain uses TRBV5-8 with TRBJ2-7, with D possibly TRBD2 on 6 matching bases. This CDR3 comprises 16 residues. Germline CDR1 is SGHTS and CDR2 is YDEGEE. Between the trimmed V and J ends, which lost 2 bases and 5 bases, there was a span of 20 bases. The CDR3 region is CASSFNFIRGTDEQYF. In DNA form, the CDR3 reads TGTGCCAGCAGCTTTAATTTTATCAGAGGGACTGACGAGCAGTACTTC.

The chain employs TRBV9 and TRBJ2-7; TRBD1 agrees at 9 bases. Losses at the gene ends were 3 bases for V and 5 bases for J; bases not matched to a gene: 12. Per germline, CDR1 SGDLS and CDR2 YYNGEE. The CDR3 spans 16 residues. This CDR3 is CASSARDRTGVNEQYF. The CDR3 region has the DNA TGTGCCAGCAGCGCGAGGGACCGGACAGGGGTGAACGAGCAGTACTTC.

This rearrangement joins TRBV7-8 to TRBJ2-6; TRBD2 might be the D (7 bases). The germline V gene encodes CDR1 SGHVS and CDR2 FQNEAQ. The V end was cut by 1 base, the J end by 3 bases, with 13 bases between. This CDR3 has 17 amino acids. CDR3 nucleotides: TGTGCCAGCAGCTTAGTTGGGGGGGCGTATGGGGCCAACGTCCTGACTTTC. It encodes CASSLVGGAYGANVLTF.

The chain recombines TRBV7-3 with TRBJ2-1; D remains ambiguous. This CDR3 is built from 15 residues. Trimming shortened V by 5 bases and J by 10 bases, and 21 bases separated the two germline ends. Germline values: CDR1 SGHTA, CDR2 FQGTGA. The CDR3 sequence is CASSQMKDGPREQFF. CDR3 nucleotide sequence: TGTGCCAGCAGCCAAATGAAGGACGGGCCAAGGGAGCAGTTCTTC. The whole variable domain, remainder taken from reference TRBV7-3 and TRBJ2-1, is GAGVSQTPSNKVTEKGKYVELRCDPISGHTALYWYRQSLGQGPEFLIYFQGTGAADDSGLPNDRFFAVRPEGSVSTLKIQRTERGDSAVYLCASSQMKDGPREQFFGPGTRLTVL.

This CDR3 reads CALRGALGEKLFF. In DNA, the CDR3 is TGTGCCCTCCGGGGGGCCCTGGGTGAAAAACTGTTTTTT. The V and J genes are TRBV28 and TRBJ1-4; possibly TRBD1 for D (6 bases). The CDR3 totals 13 residues. Germline V gene sequence: CDR1 MDHEN, CDR2 SYDVKM. V lost 11 bases and J lost 7, with 17 bases in between.

The rearrangement joins TRBV19 to TRBJ2-7; D is tentatively TRBD1 or TRBD2 (5 bases each). This CDR3 region has 13 residues. V gave up 5 bases and J gave up 6 bases, with 14 bases separating them. Germline V CDR1 and CDR2: LNHDA, SQIVND (reference sequence). Written as DNA, the CDR3 is TGTGCCAGTAGTGGGGGTGGAAGGCGCGAGCAGTACTTC. Translation gives CASSGGGRREQYF.

The rearrangement links TRBV6-1 to TRBJ2-5; D uncertain. From germline, CDR1 is MNHNS and CDR2 SASEGT. Deletions cut 4 bases from V and 5 bases from J, with 11 bases between. The CDR3 contains 13 residues. The CDR3 DNA follows: TGTGCCAGCAGTGGCAGAGGAGCGGAGACCCAGTACTTC. Its protein product is CASSGRGAETQYF.

The rearrangement links TRBV5-1 to TRBJ2-1, with 7 bases matching TRBD2. The V and J ends lost 0 bases and 0 bases, in that order; junction bases with no gene match: 3. CDR1 is SGHRS, CDR2 YFSETQ, per germline. The CDR3 sequence is 16 residues long. CDR3 loop: CASSLVGGSSYNEQFF. In nucleotides, the CDR3 is TGCGCCAGCAGCTTGGTAGGCGGGAGCTCCTACAATGAGCAGTTCTTC.

This clone came up once. This chain's CDR3 is CASSPGLNRETQYF. Written as DNA, the CDR3 is TGCGCCAGCAGCCCGGGACTGAATAGGGAGACCCAGTACTTC. The rearrangement uses TRBV5-1 and TRBJ2-5; D is possibly TRBD2 (6 bases). Deletions cut 4 bases from V and 5 bases from J, with 15 bases between. Germline V gene lookup returns CDR1 SGHRS and CDR2 YFSETQ. The CDR3 covers 14 residues.

This clone has just one count. V usage is TRBV30 and J usage is TRBJ2-6; D not resolved. The CDR3 totals 15 residues. The ends were cut back, 6 bases at V and 0 bases at J, with 12 bases in the middle. CDR1 is GTSNPN, CDR2 SVGIG, per germline (reference sequence). The DNA for the CDR3 is TGTGCCTGTTTGACGGGTTCCTCTGGGGCCAACGTCCTGACTTTC. Translated, it gives CACLTGSSGANVLTF.

The chain carries TRBV15 and TRBJ2-1, with 9 bases matching TRBD2. The junction had 5 bases not matched to a gene; V was cut back by 0 bases and J by 5 bases. From germline, CDR1 is LNHNV and CDR2 YYDKDF (reference sequence). The CDR3 contains 16 residues. The CDR3 sequence is CATSRELAGVNNEQFF. The CDR3 bases are TGTGCCACCAGCAGAGAGTTAGCGGGAGTCAACAATGAGCAGTTCTTC.

This clone occurred a few times. The chain recombines TRBV5-1 with TRBJ2-4; TRBD2 aligns across 9 bases. The CDR3 extends over 14 amino acids. V lost 6 bases to trimming and J lost 5 bases; unmatched junction nucleotides: 6. Germline CDR1 is SGHRS and CDR2 is YFSETQ. CDR3 region: CASKAAGGENIQYF. The CDR3 DNA reads as TGCGCCAGCAAGGCGGCGGGAGGGGAAAACATTCAGTACTTC.

The chain couples TRBV7-3 to TRBJ2-2; D remains ambiguous. From germline, CDR1 is SGHTA and CDR2 FQGTGA. The V end lost 1 base, the J end lost 6 bases, and 9 bases lay between the germline ends. CDR3 length: 14 residues. The CDR3 here is CASSLRGIAGELFF. The CDR3, as DNA: TGTGCCAGCAGCTTAAGGGGAATCGCCGGGGAGCTGTTTTTT.

J is TRBJ2-5 and V is TRBV7-2; D tentatively fits TRBD1 or TRBD2 (5 bases each). The V end lost 4 bases, the J end lost 1 base, and 10 bases lay between the germline ends. The CDR3 contains 14 residues. CDR1 is SGHTA, CDR2 FQGNSA, per germline. As DNA, the CDR3 is TGTGCCAGCAGCTCAGGGACGGGCCAAGAGACCCAGTACTTC. Its protein product is CASSSGTGQETQYF.

V usage is TRBV5-1 and J usage is TRBJ2-3; no definite D call. This CDR3 contains 13 residues. Trimming took off 7 bases at V and 1 base at J, with 10 bases between the two ends. Germline values: CDR1 SGHRS, CDR2 YFSETQ. The CDR3 region is CASLNLGTDTQYF. CDR3 sequence (DNA): TGCGCCAGCCTCAACCTAGGCACAGATACGCAGTATTTT.